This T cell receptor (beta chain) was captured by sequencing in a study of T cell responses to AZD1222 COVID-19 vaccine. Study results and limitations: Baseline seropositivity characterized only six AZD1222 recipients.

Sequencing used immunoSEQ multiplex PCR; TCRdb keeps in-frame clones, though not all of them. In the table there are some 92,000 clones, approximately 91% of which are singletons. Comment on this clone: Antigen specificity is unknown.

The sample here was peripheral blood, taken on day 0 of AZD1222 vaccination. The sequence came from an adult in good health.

As DNA, the CDR3 is TGTGCCAGCAGCTTAAGGACAGGGAAGATCTCTGGAAACACCATATATTTT. It codes for CASSLRTGKISGNTIYF. The V and J genes are TRBV7-9 and TRBJ1-3, with 8 bases identical to TRBD1. The CDR3 is made up of 17 amino acids. V trimming: 2 bases; J trimming: 0 bases; junction bases outside the gene matches: 6. Germline V CDR1 and CDR2: SEHNR, FQNEAQ (reference sequence).